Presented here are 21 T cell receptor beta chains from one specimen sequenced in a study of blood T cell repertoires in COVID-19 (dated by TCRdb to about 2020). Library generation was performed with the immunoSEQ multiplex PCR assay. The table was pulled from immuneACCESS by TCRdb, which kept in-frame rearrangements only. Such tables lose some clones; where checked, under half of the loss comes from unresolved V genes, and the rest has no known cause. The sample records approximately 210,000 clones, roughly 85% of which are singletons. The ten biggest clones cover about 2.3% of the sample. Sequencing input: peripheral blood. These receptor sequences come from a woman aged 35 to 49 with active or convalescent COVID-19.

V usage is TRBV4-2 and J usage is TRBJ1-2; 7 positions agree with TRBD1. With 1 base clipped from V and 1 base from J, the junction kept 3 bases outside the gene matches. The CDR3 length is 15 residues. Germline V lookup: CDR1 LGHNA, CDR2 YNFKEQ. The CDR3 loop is CASSQAGQLNYGYTF. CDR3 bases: TGTGCCAGCAGCCAAGCGGGACAGCTTAACTATGGCTACACCTTC.

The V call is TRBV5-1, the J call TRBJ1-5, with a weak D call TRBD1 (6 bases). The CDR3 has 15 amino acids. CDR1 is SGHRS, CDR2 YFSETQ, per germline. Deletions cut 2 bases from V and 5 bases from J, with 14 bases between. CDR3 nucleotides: TGCGCCAGCAGCTTAGGTGGGCAGGGGCATCAGCCCCAGCATTTT. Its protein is CASSLGGQGHQPQHF.

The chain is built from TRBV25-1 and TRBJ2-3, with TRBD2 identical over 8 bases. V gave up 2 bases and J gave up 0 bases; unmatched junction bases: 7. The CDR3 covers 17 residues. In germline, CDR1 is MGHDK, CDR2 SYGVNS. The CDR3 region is CASSEMGRLASTDTQYF. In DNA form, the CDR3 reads TGTGCCAGCAGTGAAATGGGGAGACTAGCGAGCACAGATACGCAGTATTTT. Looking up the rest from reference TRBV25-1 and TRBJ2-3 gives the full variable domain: EADIYQTPRYLVIGTGKKITLECSQTMGHDKMYWYQQDPGMELHLIHYSYGVNSTEKGDLSSESTVSRIRTEHFPLTLESARPSHTSQYLCASSEMGRLASTDTQYFGPGTRLTVL.

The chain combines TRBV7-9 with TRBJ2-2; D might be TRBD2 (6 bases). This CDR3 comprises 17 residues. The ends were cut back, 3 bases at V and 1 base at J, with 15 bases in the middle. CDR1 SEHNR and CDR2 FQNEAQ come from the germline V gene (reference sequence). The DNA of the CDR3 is TGTGCCAGCAGCTTTTTCCCCATGCGGGAGAACACCGGGGAGCTGTTTTTT. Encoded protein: CASSFFPMRENTGELFF.

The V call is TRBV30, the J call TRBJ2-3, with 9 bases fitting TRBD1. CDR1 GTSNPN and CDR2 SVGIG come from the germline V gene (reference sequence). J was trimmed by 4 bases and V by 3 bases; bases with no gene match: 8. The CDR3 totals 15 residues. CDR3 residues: CAWSTDRGSPDTQYF. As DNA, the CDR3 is TGTGCCTGGAGCACGGACAGGGGAAGCCCAGATACGCAGTATTTT.

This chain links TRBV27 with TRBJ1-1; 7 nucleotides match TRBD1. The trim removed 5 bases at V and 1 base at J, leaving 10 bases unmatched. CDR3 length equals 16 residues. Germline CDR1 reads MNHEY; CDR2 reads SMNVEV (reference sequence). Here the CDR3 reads CASSRNRGRSNTEAFF. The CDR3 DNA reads TGTGCCAGCAGTCGGAACAGGGGCCGCTCGAACACTGAAGCTTTCTTT.

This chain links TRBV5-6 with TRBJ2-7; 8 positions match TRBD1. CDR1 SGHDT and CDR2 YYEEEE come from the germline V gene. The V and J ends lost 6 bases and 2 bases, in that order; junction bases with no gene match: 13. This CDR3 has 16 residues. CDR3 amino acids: CASTSLDRGNTYEQYF. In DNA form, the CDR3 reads TGTGCCAGCACCTCCTTAGACAGGGGTAATACCTACGAGCAGTACTTC.

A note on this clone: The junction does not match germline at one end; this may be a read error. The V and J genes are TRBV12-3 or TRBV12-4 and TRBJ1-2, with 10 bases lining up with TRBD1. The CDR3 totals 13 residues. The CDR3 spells CASSLGDRGLVDF. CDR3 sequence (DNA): TGTGCCAGCAGTTTGGGGGACAGGGGCTTGGTAGACTTC.

The CDR3 loop is CASSWGGDRGRETQYF. The CDR3, as DNA: TGCGCCAGCAGCTGGGGTGGGGACAGGGGGCGAGAGACCCAGTACTTC. This chain joins TRBV5-1 and TRBJ2-5, with 12 bases that match TRBD1. The CDR3 covers 16 residues. J lost 4 bases, V lost 3 bases, and 7 bases had no gene match. Germline lookup yields CDR1 SGHRS and CDR2 YFSETQ.

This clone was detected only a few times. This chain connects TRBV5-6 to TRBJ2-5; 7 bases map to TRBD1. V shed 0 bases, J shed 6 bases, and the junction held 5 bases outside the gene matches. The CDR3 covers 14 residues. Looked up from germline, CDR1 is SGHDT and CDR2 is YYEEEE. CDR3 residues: CASSLGTGLKTQYF. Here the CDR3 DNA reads TGTGCCAGCAGCTTGGGGACAGGCTTAAAGACCCAGTACTTC.

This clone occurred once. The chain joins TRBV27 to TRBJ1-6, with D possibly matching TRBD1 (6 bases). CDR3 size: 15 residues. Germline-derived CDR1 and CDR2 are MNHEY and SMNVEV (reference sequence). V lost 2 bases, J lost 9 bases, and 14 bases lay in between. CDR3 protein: CASSLKVAGASPLHF. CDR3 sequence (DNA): TGTGCCAGCAGTTTAAAGGTTGCAGGGGCTTCACCCCTCCACTTT.

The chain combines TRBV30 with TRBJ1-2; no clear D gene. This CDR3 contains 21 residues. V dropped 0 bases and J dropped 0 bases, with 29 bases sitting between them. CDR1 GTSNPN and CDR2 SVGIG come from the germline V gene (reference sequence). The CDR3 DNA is TGTGCCTGGAGTGTAAGATTTATAAAAATCCGGGAGCCCGAGACTAACTATGGCTACACCTTC. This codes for CAWSVRFIKIREPETNYGYTF.

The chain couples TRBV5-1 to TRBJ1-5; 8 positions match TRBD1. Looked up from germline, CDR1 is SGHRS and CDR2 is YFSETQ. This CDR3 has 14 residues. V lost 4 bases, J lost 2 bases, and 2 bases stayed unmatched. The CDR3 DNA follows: TGCGCCAGCAGCCAACAGGGGGGCAATCAGCCCCAGCATTTT. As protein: CASSQQGGNQPQHF.

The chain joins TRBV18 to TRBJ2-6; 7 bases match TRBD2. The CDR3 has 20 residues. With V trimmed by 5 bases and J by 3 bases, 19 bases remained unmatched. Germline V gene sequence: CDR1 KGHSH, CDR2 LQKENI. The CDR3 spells CASSSAVTGTTFGGANVLTF. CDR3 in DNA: TGTGCCAGCTCATCTGCCGTAACCGGGACTACCTTTGGTGGGGCCAACGTCCTGACTTTC.

The CDR3, as DNA: TGTGCCAGCAGTGATCGACAGGGGGGAAAGGGAGCTTTCTTT. This gives the protein CASSDRQGGKGAFF. The chain is built from TRBV6-1 and TRBJ1-1; TRBD1 aligns across 9 bases. After removal of 3 bases from V and 10 bases from J, the junction contained 9 bases not matched to a gene. CDR3 length: 14 amino acids. The germline V gene has CDR1 MNHNS and CDR2 SASEGT.

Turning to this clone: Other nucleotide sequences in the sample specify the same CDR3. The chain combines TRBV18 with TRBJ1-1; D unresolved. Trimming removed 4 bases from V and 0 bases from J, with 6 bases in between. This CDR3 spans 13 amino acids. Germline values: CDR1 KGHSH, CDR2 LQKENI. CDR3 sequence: CASSRGMNTEAFF. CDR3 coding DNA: TGTGCCAGCTCACGCGGCATGAACACTGAAGCTTTCTTT.

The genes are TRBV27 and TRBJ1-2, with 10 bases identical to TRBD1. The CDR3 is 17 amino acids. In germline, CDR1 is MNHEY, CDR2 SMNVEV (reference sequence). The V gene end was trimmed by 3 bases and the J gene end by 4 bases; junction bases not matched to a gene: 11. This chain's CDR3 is CASSFGFGTGVFYGYTF. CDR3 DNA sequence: TGTGCCAGCAGTTTCGGCTTCGGGACAGGGGTTTTCTATGGCTACACCTTC.

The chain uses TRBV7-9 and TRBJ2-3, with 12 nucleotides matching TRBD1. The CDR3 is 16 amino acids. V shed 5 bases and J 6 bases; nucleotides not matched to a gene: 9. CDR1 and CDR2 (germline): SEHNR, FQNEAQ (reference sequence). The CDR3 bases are TGTGCCAGCAGCGCGCCGGGACAGGGGGCCCAGGATACGCAGTATTTT. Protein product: CASSAPGQGAQDTQYF.

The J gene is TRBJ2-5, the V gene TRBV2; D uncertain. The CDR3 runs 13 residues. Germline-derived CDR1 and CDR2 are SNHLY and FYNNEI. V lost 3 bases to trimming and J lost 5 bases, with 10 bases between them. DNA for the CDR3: TGTGCCAGCAGTGATAGTCAATTGGAGACCCAGTACTTC. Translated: CASSDSQLETQYF.

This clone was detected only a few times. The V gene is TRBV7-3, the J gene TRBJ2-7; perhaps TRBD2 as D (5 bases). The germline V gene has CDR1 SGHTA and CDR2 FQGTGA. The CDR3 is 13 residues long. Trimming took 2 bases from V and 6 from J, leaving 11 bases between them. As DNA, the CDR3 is TGTGCCAGCAGCTTATTAGCGTTATCCGAGCAGTACTTC. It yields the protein CASSLLALSEQYF.

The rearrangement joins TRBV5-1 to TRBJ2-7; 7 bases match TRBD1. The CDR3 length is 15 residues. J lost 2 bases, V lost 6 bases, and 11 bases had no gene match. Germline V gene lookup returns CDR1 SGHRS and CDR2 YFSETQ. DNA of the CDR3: TGCGCCAGCACCTCCTCTGGCAGGGGGACCTACGAGCAGTACTTC. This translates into CASTSSGRGTYEQYF.